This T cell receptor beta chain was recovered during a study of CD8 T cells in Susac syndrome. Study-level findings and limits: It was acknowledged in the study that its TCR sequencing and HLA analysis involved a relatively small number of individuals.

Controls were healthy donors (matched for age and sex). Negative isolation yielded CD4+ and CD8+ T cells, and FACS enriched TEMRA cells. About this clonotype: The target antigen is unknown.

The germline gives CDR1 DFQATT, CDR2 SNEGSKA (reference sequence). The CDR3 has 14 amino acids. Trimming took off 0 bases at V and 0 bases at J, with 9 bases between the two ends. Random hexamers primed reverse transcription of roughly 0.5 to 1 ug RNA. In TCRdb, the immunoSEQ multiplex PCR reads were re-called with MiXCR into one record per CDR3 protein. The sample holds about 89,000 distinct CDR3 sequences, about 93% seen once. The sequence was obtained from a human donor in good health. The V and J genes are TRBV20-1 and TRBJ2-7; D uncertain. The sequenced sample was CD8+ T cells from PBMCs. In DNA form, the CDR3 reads TGCAGTGCTAGAGATCAGACGTTCTCCTACGAGCAGTACTTC. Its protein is CSARDQTFSYEQYF.